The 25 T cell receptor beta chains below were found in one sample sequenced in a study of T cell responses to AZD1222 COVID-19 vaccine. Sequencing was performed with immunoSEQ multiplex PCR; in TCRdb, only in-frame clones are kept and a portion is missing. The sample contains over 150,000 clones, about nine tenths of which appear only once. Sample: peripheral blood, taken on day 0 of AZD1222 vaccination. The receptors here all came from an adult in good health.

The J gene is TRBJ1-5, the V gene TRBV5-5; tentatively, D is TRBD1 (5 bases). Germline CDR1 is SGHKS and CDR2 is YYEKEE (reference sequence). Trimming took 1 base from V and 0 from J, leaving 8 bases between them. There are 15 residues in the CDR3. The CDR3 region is CASSLRGYSNQPQHF. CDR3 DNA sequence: TGTGCCAGCAGCTTGCGGGGGTATAGCAATCAGCCCCAGCATTTT.

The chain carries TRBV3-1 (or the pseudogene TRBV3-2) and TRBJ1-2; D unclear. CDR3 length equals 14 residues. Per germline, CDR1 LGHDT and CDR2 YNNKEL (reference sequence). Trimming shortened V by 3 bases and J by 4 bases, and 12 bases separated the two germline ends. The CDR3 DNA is TGTGCCAGCAGCCATAACGACCGAATCTATGGCTACACCTTC. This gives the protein CASSHNDRIYGYTF.

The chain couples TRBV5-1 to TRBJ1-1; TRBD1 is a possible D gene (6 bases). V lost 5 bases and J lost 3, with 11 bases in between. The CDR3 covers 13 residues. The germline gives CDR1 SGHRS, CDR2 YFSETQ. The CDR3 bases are TGCGCCAGCAGGGGGGGCCAGGACACTGAAGCTTTCTTT. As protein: CASRGGQDTEAFF.

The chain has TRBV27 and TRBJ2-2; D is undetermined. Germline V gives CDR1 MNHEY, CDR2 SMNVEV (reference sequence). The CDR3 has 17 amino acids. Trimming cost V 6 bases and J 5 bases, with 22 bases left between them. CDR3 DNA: TGTGCCAGCAGCTCTTGGTCCCTTTCGGCCCCGACCGGGGAGCTGTTTTTT. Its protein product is CASSSWSLSAPTGELFF.

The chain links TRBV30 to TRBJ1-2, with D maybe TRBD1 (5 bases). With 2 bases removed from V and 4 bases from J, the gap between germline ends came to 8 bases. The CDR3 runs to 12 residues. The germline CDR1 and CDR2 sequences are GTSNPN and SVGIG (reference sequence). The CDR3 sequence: CAWSRQTYGYTF. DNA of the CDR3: TGTGCCTGGAGTAGACAGACCTATGGCTACACCTTC.

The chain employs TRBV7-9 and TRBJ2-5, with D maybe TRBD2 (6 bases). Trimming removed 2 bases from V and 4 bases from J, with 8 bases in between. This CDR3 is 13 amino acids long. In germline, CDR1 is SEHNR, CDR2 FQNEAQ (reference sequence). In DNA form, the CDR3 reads TGTGCCAGCAGCTTAACTAGCCGAGAGACCCAGTACTTC. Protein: CASSLTSRETQYF.

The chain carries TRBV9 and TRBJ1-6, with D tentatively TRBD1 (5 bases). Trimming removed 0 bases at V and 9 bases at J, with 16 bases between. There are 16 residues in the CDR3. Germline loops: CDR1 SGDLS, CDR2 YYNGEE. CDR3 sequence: CASSVEEGTGGSPLHF. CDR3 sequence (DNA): TGTGCCAGCAGCGTAGAGGAGGGGACCGGGGGTTCACCCCTCCACTTT.

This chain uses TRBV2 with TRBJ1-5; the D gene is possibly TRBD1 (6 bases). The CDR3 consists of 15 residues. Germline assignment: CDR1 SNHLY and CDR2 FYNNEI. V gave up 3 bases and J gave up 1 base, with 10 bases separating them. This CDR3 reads CASSEGAPSNQPQHF. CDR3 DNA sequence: TGTGCCAGCAGTGAGGGGGCTCCGAGCAATCAGCCCCAGCATTTT.

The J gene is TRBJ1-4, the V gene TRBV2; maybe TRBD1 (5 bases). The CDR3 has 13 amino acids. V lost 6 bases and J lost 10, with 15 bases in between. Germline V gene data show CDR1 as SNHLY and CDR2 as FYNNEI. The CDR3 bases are TGTGCCAGCAGATCCGGGACTTACGGAAAACTGTTTTTT. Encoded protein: CASRSGTYGKLFF.

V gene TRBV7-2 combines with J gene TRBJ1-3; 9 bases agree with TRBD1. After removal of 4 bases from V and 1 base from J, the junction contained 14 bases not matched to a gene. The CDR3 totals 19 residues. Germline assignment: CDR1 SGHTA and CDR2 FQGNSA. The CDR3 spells CASSSNRGSDRGSGNTIYF. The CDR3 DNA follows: TGTGCCAGCAGCTCCAATCGGGGGTCGGACAGGGGTTCTGGAAACACCATATATTTT.

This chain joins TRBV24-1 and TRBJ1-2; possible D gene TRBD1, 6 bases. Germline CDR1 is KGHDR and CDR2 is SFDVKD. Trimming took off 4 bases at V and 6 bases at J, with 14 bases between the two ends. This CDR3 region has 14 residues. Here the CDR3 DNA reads TGTGCCACCAGTGACCTCGACAGGTCCGATGGCTACACCTTC. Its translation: CATSDLDRSDGYTF.

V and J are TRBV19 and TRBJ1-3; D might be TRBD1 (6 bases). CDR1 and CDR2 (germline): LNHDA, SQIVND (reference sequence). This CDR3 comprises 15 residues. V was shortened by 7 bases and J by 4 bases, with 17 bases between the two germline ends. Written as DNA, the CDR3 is TGTGCCAGTACTGGAGACAGGTCAACGGGAAACACCATATATTTT. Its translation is CASTGDRSTGNTIYF. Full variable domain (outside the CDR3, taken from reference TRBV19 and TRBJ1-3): DGGITQSPKYLFRKEGQNVTLSCEQNLNHDAMYWYRQDPGQGLRLIYYSQIVNDFQKGDIAEGYSVSREKKESFPLTVTSAQKNPTAFYLCASTGDRSTGNTIYFGEGSWLTVV.

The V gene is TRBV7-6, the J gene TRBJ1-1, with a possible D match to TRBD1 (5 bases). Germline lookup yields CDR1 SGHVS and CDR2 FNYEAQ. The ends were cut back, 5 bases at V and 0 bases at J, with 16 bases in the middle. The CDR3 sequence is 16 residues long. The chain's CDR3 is CASSPLQGEMNTEAFF. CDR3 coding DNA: TGTGCCAGCAGCCCCCTCCAGGGCGAGATGAACACTGAAGCTTTCTTT.

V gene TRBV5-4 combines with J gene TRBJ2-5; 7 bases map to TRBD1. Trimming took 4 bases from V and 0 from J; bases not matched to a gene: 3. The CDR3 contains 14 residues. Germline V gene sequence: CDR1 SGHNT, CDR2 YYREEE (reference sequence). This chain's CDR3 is CASSVGQYQETQYF. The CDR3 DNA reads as TGTGCCAGCAGCGTGGGACAGTACCAAGAGACCCAGTACTTC. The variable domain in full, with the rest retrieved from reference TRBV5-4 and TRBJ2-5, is ETGVTQSPTHLIKTRGQQVTLRCSSQSGHNTVSWYQQALGQGPQFIFQYYREEENGRGNFPPRFSGLQFPNYSSELNVNALELDDSALYLCASSVGQYQETQYFGPGTRLLVL.

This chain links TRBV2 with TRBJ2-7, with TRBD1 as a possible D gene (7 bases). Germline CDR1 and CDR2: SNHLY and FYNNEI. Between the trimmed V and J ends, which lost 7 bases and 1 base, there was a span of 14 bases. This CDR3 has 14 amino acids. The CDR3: CASIPTGTSYEQYF. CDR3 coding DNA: TGTGCCAGCATTCCGACAGGGACTTCCTACGAGCAGTACTTC.

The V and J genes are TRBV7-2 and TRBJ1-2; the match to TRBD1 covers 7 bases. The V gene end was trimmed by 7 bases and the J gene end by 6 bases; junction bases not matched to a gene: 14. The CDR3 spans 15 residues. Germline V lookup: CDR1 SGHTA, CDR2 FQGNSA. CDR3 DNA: TGTGCCAGCAAACCCGACCAGACAGGGCCCGATGGCTACACCTTC. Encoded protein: CASKPDQTGPDGYTF.

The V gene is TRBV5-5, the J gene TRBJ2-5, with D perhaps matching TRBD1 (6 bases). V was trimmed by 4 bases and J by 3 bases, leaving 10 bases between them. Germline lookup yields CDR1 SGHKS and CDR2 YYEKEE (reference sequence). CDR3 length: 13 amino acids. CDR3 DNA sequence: TGTGCCAGCAGCCTACAGGGCGAAGAGACCCAGTACTTC. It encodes CASSLQGEETQYF.

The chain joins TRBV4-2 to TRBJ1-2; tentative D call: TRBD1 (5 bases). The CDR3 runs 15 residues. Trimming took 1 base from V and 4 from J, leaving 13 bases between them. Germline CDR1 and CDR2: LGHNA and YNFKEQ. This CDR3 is CASSQASGRPYGYTF. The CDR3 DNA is TGTGCCAGCAGCCAAGCGTCAGGGCGCCCCTATGGCTACACCTTC.

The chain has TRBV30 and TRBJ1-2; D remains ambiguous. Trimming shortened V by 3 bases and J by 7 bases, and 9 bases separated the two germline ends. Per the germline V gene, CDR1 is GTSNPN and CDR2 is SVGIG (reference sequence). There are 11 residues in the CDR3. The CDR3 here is CAWSGVGGYTF. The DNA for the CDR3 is TGTGCCTGGAGCGGAGTGGGTGGCTACACCTTC.

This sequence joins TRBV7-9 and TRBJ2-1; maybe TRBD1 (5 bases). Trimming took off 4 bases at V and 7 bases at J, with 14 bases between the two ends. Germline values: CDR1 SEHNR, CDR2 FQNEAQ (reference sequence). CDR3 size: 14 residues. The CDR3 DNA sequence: TGTGCCAGCAGCTCGAGCTCAGGGTGGAATGAGCAGTTCTTC. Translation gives CASSSSSGWNEQFF.

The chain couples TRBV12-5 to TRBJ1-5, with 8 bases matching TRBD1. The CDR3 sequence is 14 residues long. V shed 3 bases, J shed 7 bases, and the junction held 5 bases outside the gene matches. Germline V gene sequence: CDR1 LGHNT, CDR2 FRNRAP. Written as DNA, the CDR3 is TGTGCTAGTGGTTTCGGAACAGGGGGACAGCCCCAGCATTTT. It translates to CASGFGTGGQPQHF.

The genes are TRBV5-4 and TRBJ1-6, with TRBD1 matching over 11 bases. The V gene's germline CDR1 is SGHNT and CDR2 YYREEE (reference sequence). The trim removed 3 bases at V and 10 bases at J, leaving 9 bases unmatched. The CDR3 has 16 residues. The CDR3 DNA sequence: TGTGCCAGCAGCTCCGGACAGGGGGCTCTCCAATCACCCCTCCACTTT. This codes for CASSSGQGALQSPLHF. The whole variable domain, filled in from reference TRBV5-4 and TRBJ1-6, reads ETGVTQSPTHLIKTRGQQVTLRCSSQSGHNTVSWYQQALGQGPQFIFQYYREEENGRGNFPPRFSGLQFPNYSSELNVNALELDDSALYLCASSSGQGALQSPLHFGNGTRLTVT.

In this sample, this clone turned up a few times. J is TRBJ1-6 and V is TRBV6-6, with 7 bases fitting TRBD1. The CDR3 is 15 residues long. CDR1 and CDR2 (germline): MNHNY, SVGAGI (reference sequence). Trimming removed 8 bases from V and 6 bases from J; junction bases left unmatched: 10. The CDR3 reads CASLPTGTANSPLHF. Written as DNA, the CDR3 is TGTGCCAGCCTTCCGACCGGGACAGCTAATTCACCCCTCCACTTT.

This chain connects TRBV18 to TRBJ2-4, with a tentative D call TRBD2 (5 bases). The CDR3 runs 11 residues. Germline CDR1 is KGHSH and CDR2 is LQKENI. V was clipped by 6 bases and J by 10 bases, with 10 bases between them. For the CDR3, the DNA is TGTGCCAGCTCGGAGACGGGGATTCAGTACTTC. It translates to CASSETGIQYF.

The CDR3 DNA reads TGTGCCAGCCAGGGACTAGAGGCGCATGAGCAGTTCTTC. This sequence encodes CASQGLEAHEQFF. The V call is TRBV19, the J call TRBJ2-1; TRBD2 matches at 8 bases. The CDR3 is 13 residues long. V gave up 9 bases and J gave up 8 bases; unmatched junction bases: 9. Germline V gives CDR1 LNHDA, CDR2 SQIVND (reference sequence).